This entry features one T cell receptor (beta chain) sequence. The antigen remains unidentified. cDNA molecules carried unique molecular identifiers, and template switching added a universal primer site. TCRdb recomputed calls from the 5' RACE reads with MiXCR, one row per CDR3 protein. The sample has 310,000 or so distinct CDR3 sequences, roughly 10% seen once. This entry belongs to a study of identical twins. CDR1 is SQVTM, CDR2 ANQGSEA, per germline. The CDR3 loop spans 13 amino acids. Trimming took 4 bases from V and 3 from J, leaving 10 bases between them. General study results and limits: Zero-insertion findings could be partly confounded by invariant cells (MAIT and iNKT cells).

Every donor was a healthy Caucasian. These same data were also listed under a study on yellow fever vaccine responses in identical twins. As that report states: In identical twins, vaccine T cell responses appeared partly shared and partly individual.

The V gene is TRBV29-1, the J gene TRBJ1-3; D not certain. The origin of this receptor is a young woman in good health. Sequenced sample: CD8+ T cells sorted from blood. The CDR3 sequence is CSVVAGNGNTIYF. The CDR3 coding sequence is TGCAGCGTTGTCGCGGGAAATGGAAACACCATATATTTT.